This T cell receptor (beta chain) was observed in a study of beta chain features in type 1 diabetes. General observations from the study: Researchers report that Type 1 diabetes patients had moderately but significantly shorter TCRB CDR3s across all four CD4+ subsets. In cDNA sequencing, cells with high TCR expression could be over-represented. Fewer insertions but more deletions were seen at VDJ junctions in type 1 diabetes patients.

Germline V gives CDR1 SGHRS, CDR2 YFSETQ. There are 14 residues in the CDR3. Trimming shortened V by 2 bases and J by 5 bases, and 13 bases separated the two germline ends. About this clone itself: Its antigen remains unidentified.

Post-sort purity exceeded 98% for all sorted populations. All of the isolated RNA was reverse transcribed, so expressed TCRB transcripts were sequenced. TCRdb keeps only in-frame clones here, not all; method: immunoSEQ multiplex PCR. The data hold more than 250,000 clones, with roughly 21% observed a single time. The V gene is TRBV5-1, the J gene TRBJ1-1, with D tentatively TRBD1 (6 bases). The sequence came from a woman aged 40 to 49 with type 1 diabetes. The sequencing input was naive CD4+ T cells from blood. The CDR3 sequence: CASSLMVQGTEAFF. CDR3 coding DNA: TGCGCCAGCAGCTTAATGGTTCAGGGGACTGAAGCTTTCTTT.